This T cell receptor (beta chain) came from a study of T-cell reconstitution after alpha-beta-depleted transplantation in children (dated by TCRdb to about 2016). For context, the study as a whole: The study quantitatively tracked T-cell immune reconstitution after TCRalphabeta/CD19-depleted allogeneic hematopoietic cell transplantation in children using TCR repertoire profiling.

The sample's treatment or condition label is to be understood as: allogeneic hematopoietic cell transplantation with graft depleted of TCRalphabeta T cells and CD19 B cells. The transplant recipients were children given TCRalphabeta/CD19-depleted allogeneic hematopoietic cell grafts. Relative to germline, V is 8 bases shorter and J is 4 bases shorter, with 12 bases between their ends. CDR1 and CDR2 (SGHTA, FQGNSA) derive from the germline V gene. From cysteine to phenylalanine, the CDR3 is 13 amino acids long. The retained sequence is limited to the CDR3, 39 bases, with the frame set at the first base. The library came from PCR. Sequencing used an Illumina HiSeq 2500. TCR library preparation used molecular barcoding, with unique molecular identifiers applied to normalize quantification of the TCRbeta repertoire. The public reads were quality trimmed at Q25 with fastp and then assembled into clones with MiXCR by TCRdb, keeping productive beta chains. CDR3 protein sequences are deduplicated, and each keeps its most common genes and DNA. Within this sample are over 150,000 distinct CDR3 sequences, with about 7% of them counted one time only. The ten largest clones represent about 5.9% of the sample.

Paper-wide results and their limitations: Apparently early alphabetaT-cell count recovery about two months after transplant reportedly relied on only several hundred rapidly expanded clones derived from non-depleted graft cells. In some patients, high TCRbeta diversity at day 60 was attributed to recipient T cells and intrathymic progenitors that had survived conditioning. The frequencies of hyperexpanded clones fell over the following months, and after one year, T-cell counts and TCRbeta diversity were mostly attributed to newly produced T cells.

Regarding this clonotype: What this receptor recognizes is not known. There are no base qualities to consult, and no much larger clone falls within one base.

The V and J segments used are TRBV7-2 and TRBJ2-1; the D gene is perhaps TRBD2, from 6 matching bases. The sequence came from a boy aged 2 to 10 with acute lymphoblastic leukemia, due to receive a stem cell transplant. Sample: PBMCs, taken before TCRalphabeta/CD19-depleted stem cell transplant. The CDR3 amino acid sequence is: CASRSGVYNEQFF. The DNA is as follows: TGTGCCAGCCGCTCGGGGGTATACAATGAGCAGTTCTTC. With all but the CDR3 taken from the reference TRBV7-2 and TRBJ2-1 genes, the full variable domain is: GAGVSQSPSNKVTEKGKDVELRCDPISGHTALYWYRQSLGQGLEFLIYFQGNSAPDKSGLPSDRFSAERTGGSVSTLTIQRTQQEDSAVYLCASRSGVYNEQFFGPGTRLTVL.